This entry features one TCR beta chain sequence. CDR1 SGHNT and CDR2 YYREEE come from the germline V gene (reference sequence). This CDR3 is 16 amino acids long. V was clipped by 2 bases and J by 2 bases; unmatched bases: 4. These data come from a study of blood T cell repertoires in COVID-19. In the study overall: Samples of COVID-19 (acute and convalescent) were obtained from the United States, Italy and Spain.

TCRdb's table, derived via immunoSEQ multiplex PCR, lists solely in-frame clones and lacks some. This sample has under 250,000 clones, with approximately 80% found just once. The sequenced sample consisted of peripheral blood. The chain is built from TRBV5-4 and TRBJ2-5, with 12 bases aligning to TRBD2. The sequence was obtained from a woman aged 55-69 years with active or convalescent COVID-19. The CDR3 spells CASSFSSGGAQETQYF. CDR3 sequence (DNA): TGTGCCAGCAGCTTTTCTAGCGGGGGGGCTCAAGAGACCCAGTACTTC. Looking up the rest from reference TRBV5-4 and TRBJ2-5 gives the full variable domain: ETGVTQSPTHLIKTRGQQVTLRCSSQSGHNTVSWYQQALGQGPQFIFQYYREEENGRGNFPPRFSGLQFPNYSSELNVNALELDDSALYLCASSFSSGGAQETQYFGPGTRLLVL.